This entry lists 5 T cell receptor beta chains sequenced from one sample in a study of identical twins. One entry per CDR3 protein, called by TCRdb with MiXCR from the 5' RACE reads. This sample has hundreds of thousands of distinct CDR3 sequences; approximately 18% occur once, and the top ten carry around 13%. The sample was also linked to a second study, of T cells expressing NK-cell markers.

The sequenced material came from PBMCs. The receptors originated from a woman between 18 and 29 years old in good health.

Notes on this clonotype: A read error may account for a junction end that differs from germline. The gene calls are TRBV29-1 and TRBJ2-1; 9 nucleotides agree with TRBD2. Germline V lookup: CDR1 SQVTM, CDR2 ANQGSEA. The CDR3 spans 11 residues. The CDR3 DNA follows: TGCAGCGCCACCGCGGGGGGGACTTGGCTCTTC. Protein product: CSATAGGTWLF.

The J gene is TRBJ1-3, the V gene TRBV10-3, with D possibly TRBD1 on 5 matching bases. CDR3 length: 13 amino acids. Germline-derived CDR1 and CDR2 are ENHRY and SYGVKD. Trimming stripped 6 bases from V and 4 bases from J, with 10 bases between. Here the CDR3 reads CAISGTSGNTIYF. As DNA, the CDR3 is TGTGCCATCAGCGGGACTTCGGGAAACACCATATATTTT.

In this sample, this clonotype turned up a few times. The chain uses TRBV6-2 or TRBV6-3 and TRBJ1-2, with 9 bases fitting TRBD1. The CDR3 spans 15 residues. V shed 6 bases, J shed 11 bases, and the junction held 16 bases outside the gene matches. In germline, CDR1 is MNHEY, CDR2 SVGEGT. The CDR3 sequence is CASSRPLGQGIRYTF. For the CDR3, the DNA is TGTGCCAGCAGCCGACCATTAGGACAGGGGATTAGATACACCTTC.

This clonotype was counted a few times. This rearrangement joins TRBV5-5 to TRBJ2-7; D ambiguous. Germline V lookup: CDR1 SGHKS, CDR2 YYEKEE (reference sequence). The CDR3 sequence is 14 residues long. Between the trimmed V and J ends, which lost 1 base and 5 bases, there was a span of 13 bases. The CDR3 DNA reads as TGTGCCAGCAGCTTGCAAGGAGTAAGCGACGAGCAGTACTTC. Amino acid sequence: CASSLQGVSDEQYF.

The chain carries TRBV10-3 and TRBJ2-7, with 12 bases fitting TRBD2. The CDR3 has 18 amino acids. The V gene end was trimmed by 1 base and the J gene end by 4 bases; junction bases not matched to a gene: 11. Germline values: CDR1 ENHRY, CDR2 SYGVKD. This CDR3 is CAISEFPLTSGSLYEQYF. DNA of the CDR3: TGTGCCATCAGTGAGTTCCCCCTGACTAGCGGGAGCTTGTACGAGCAGTACTTC.